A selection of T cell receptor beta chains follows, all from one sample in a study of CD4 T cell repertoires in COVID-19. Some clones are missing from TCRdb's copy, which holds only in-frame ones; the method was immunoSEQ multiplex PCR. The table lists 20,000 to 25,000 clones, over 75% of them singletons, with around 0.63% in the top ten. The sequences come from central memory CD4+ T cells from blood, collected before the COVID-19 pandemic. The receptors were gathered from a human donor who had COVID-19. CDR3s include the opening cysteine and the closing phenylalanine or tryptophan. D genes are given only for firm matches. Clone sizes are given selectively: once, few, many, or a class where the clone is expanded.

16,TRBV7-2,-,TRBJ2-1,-,TGTGCCAGCAGCTTCTTAGCGTTGAGCTCCTACAATGAGCAGTTCTTC,CASSFLALSSYNEQFF
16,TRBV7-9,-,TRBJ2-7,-,TGTGCCAACAATCTGGGAGCACTTGGGAATATTTACGAGCAGTACTTC,CANNLGALGNIYEQYF
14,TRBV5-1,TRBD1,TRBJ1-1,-,TGCGCCAGCACCTTGGGACAGCCCAACACTGAAGCTTTCTTT,CASTLGQPNTEAFF
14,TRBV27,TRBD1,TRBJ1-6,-,TGTGCCAGTCTATCCGGGACAGGGAATTCACCCCTCCACTTT,CASLSGTGNSPLHF
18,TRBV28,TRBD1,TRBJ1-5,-,TGTGCCAGCAGTTTCCGGGTCACAGGGGGAGTAGGCAATCAGCCCCAGCATTTT,CASSFRVTGGVGNQPQHF
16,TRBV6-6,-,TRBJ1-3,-,TGTGCCAGCAGCCCGGGACTCCCGAGCTCTGGAAACACCATATATTTT,CASSPGLPSSGNTIYF
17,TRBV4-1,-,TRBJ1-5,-,TGCGCCAGCAGCCAAGCTATTCAGGGTGTTTGGAGTCAGCCCCAGCATTTT,CASSQAIQGVWSQPQHF
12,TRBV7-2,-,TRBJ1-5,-,TGTGCCAGCAGCCTCCCGAATCAGCCCCAGCATTTT,CASSLPNQPQHF
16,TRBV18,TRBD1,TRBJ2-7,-,TGTGCCAGCTCAGCCTCGCCGGGACAGAAACCTGACGAGCAGTACTTC,CASSASPGQKPDEQYF
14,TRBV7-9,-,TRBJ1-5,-,TGTGCCAGCAGCTTAGACGCGGGGGTAACGACCCAGCATTTT,CASSLDAGVTTQHF
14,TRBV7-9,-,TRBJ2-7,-,TGTGCCAGCAGCTTAGGGGCAGCCACCTACGAGCAGTACTTC,CASSLGAATYEQYF
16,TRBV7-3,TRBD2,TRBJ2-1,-,TGTGCCAGCAGCTTAACTGCTAGCGGGGGTTACAATGAGCAGTTCTTC,CASSLTASGGYNEQFF
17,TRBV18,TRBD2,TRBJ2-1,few,TGTGCCAGCTCACCGCGGACTAGCAAGGGAATCTTAAATGAGCAGTTCTTC,CASSPRTSKGILNEQFF
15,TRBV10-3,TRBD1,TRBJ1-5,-,TGTGCCATCAGTGAAGGACAGGATAGCAATCAGCCCCAGCATTTT,CAISEGQDSNQPQHF
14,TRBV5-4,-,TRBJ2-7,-,TGTGCCAGCAGCTTGGGAGTTGGCTCCTACGAGCAGTACTTC,CASSLGVGSYEQYF
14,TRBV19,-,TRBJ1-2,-,TGTGCCAGTAGTAACCCAGTTCCTAACTATGGCTACACCTTC,CASSNPVPNYGYTF
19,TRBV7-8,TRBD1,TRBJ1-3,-,TGTGCCAGCAGCTTAAGGGACAGAGACCCTATAACCTCTGGAAACACCATATATTTT,CASSLRDRDPITSGNTIYF
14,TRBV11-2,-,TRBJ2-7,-,TGTGCCAGCAGAAGTTTTAAAACAGGGTACGAGCAGTACTTC,CASRSFKTGYEQYF
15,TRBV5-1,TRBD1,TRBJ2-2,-,TGCGCCAGCAGCTCTCGACAGGGGGCGGAGGGGGAGCTGTTTTTT,CASSSRQGAEGELFF
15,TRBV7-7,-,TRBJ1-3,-,TGTGCCAGCAGCCACGGGGGGGCTAGTGGAAACACCATATATTTT,CASSHGGASGNTIYF
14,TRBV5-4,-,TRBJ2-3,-,TGTGCCAGCAGCCCTTGGACAGTCACAGATACGCAGTATTTT,CASSPWTVTDTQYF
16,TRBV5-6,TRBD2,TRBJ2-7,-,TGTGCCAGCAGCTCGAGATCGGGGGGGAGCTCCTACGAGCAGTACTTC,CASSSRSGGSSYEQYF
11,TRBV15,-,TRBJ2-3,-,TGTGCCACCGAAAGGGGGGATACGCAGTATTTT,CATERGDTQYF
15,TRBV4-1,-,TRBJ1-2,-,TGCGCCAGCAGCCAAGATCTGGGCGATATCTATGGCTACACCTTC,CASSQDLGDIYGYTF
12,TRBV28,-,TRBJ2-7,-,TGTGCCAGCAGTTTAGTCGGGAAGGAGCAGTACTTC,CASSLVGKEQYF
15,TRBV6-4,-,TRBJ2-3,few,TGTGCCAGCAGGGAGATAGCAGGGGCCGTAGATACGCAGTATTTT,CASREIAGAVDTQYF
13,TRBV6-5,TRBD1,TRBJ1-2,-,TGTGCCAGCAGTGCCCGGACAGGGAATGGCTACACCTTC,CASSARTGNGYTF
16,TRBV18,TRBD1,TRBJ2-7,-,TGTGCCAGCTCACCCGGAGGGGGGACAGGGGGCTACGAGCAGTACTTC,CASSPGGGTGGYEQYF
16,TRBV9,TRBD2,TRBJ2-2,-,TGTGCCAGCAGCAAGACTAGCGGGGGGAACACCGGGGAGCTGTTTTTT,CASSKTSGGNTGELFF
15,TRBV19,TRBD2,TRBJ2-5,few,TGTGCCAGTAGTATAGGGCGGGAGGGGTGGGAGACCCAGTACTTC,CASSIGREGWETQYF
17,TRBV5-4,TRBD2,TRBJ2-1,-,TGTGCCAGCAGCTTGGAAGCAGGACTAGCGGGTTACAATGAGCAGTTCTTC,CASSLEAGLAGYNEQFF
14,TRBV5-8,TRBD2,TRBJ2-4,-,TGTGCCAGCAGCCTTGGTACTAGCGGGAAACGACAGTACTTC,CASSLGTSGKRQYF
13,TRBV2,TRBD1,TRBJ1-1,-,TGTGCCAGCCGGGACAGGACTTCTACTGAAGCTTTCTTT,CASRDRTSTEAFF
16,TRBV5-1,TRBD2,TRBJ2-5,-,TGCGCCAGCAGCTTGGAAGTTCTAGCGGGGGAAGAGACCCAGTACTTC,CASSLEVLAGEETQYF
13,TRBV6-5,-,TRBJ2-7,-,TGTGCCAGCAGTGCTGAGTCGGGTCGCGAGCAGTACTTC,CASSAESGREQYF
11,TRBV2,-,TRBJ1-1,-,TGTGCCAGCAGTAGGGAGTCTGAAGCTTTCTTT,CASSRESEAFF
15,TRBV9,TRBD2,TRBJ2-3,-,TGTGCCAGCAGCCCTATGCTAGCGGACACAGATACGCAGTATTTT,CASSPMLADTDTQYF
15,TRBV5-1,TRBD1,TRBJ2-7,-,TGCGCCAGCAGTTCACCGGACAGGGTACCCTACGAGCAGTACTTC,CASSSPDRVPYEQYF
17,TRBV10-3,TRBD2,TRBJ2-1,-,TGTGCCATCAGTGAGTCAGGGACTAGCGGGGCCTACAATGAGCAGTTCTTC,CAISESGTSGAYNEQFF
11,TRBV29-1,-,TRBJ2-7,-,TGCAGCGTTGAACTAGCCTACGAGCAGTACTTC,CSVELAYEQYF